These T cell receptor beta chains were read from a single sample in a study of cytomegalovirus exposure and HLA in healthy donors. Clones were sequenced by immunoSEQ multiplex PCR, and TCRdb holds only the in-frame ones, with some missing. Of 250,000 to 350,000 clones in the sample, about nine tenths were seen once. The sequenced sample was PBMCs. These receptors all stem from a woman between 25 and 40 years old in good health and CMV-seropositive. Both conserved end residues are part of each CDR3. D genes are given only for firm matches. Only part of the rows carry a size: once, few, many, or a class if the clone is expanded.

clone size: .; V gene: TRBV19; D gene: .; J gene: TRBJ1-4; CDR3 length: 13; CDR3 DNA: TGTGCCAGTAGTATAGTCCCGGAAGGAAAACTGTTTTTT; CDR3 protein: CASSIVPEGKLFF
clone size: .; V gene: TRBV7-2; D gene: .; J gene: TRBJ2-3; CDR3 length: 16; CDR3 DNA: TGTGCCAGCAGCTCATTAGCAGGGCGCTTCACAGATACGCAGTATTTT; CDR3 protein: CASSSLAGRFTDTQYF
clone size: .; V gene: TRBV4-2; D gene: TRBD1; J gene: TRBJ1-5; CDR3 length: 17; CDR3 DNA: TGTGCCAGCAGCCGATCGATAGACAGGGGCGTGATACAGCCCCAGCATTTT; CDR3 protein: CASSRSIDRGVIQPQHF
clone size: .; V gene: TRBV5-1; D gene: .; J gene: TRBJ1-4; CDR3 length: 12; CDR3 DNA: TGCGCCAGCAGCTTGGATTTAGAAAAACTGTTTTTT; CDR3 protein: CASSLDLEKLFF
clone size: .; V gene: TRBV10-3; D gene: .; J gene: TRBJ2-3; CDR3 length: 13; CDR3 DNA: TGTGCCATCAGTGGATCAGACACAGATACGCAGTATTTT; CDR3 protein: CAISGSDTDTQYF
clone size: .; V gene: TRBV28; D gene: TRBD1; J gene: TRBJ2-7; CDR3 length: 13; CDR3 DNA: TGTGCCAGCAGCCGACAGGGGGTGTACGAGCAGTACTTC; CDR3 protein: CASSRQGVYEQYF
clone size: .; V gene: TRBV19; D gene: .; J gene: TRBJ2-1; CDR3 length: 16; CDR3 DNA: TGTGCCAGTAGTATGAGTGAGGGGGGCACCTACAATGAGCAGTTCTTC; CDR3 protein: CASSMSEGGTYNEQFF
clone size: .; V gene: TRBV2; D gene: .; J gene: TRBJ2-5; CDR3 length: 15; CDR3 DNA: TGTGCCAGCAGTGAGACGGGACTCAGTCAAGAGACCCAGTACTTC; CDR3 protein: CASSETGLSQETQYF
clone size: .; V gene: TRBV7-3; D gene: TRBD2; J gene: TRBJ2-7; CDR3 length: 14; CDR3 DNA: TGTGCCAGCAGCCGGGGGGGCGGAGACTACGAGCAGTACTTC; CDR3 protein: CASSRGGGDYEQYF
clone size: .; V gene: TRBV5-4; D gene: TRBD2; J gene: TRBJ2-7; CDR3 length: 14; CDR3 DNA: TGTGCCAGCAGCCCAGCCGGGAGGGTGTACGAGCAGTACTTC; CDR3 protein: CASSPAGRVYEQYF
clone size: .; V gene: TRBV5-4; D gene: .; J gene: TRBJ1-2; CDR3 length: 13; CDR3 DNA: TGTGCCAGCAGCTTGGGGGAAGGCTATGGCTACACCTTC; CDR3 protein: CASSLGEGYGYTF
clone size: .; V gene: TRBV28; D gene: .; J gene: TRBJ2-7; CDR3 length: 15; CDR3 DNA: TGTGCCAGCAGCGAAACTGATCAAGGAGGGTACGAGCAGTACTTC; CDR3 protein: CASSETDQGGYEQYF
clone size: once; V gene: TRBV6-5; D gene: .; J gene: TRBJ2-7; CDR3 length: 15; CDR3 DNA: TGTGCCAGCAGTTACTCGATCGCTAGCGCGGACGAGCAGTACTTC; CDR3 protein: CASSYSIASADEQYF
clone size: .; V gene: TRBV7-2; D gene: .; J gene: TRBJ1-6; CDR3 length: 14; CDR3 DNA: TGTGCCAGCAGCTTAGCTGGGGATAATTCACCCCTCCACTTT; CDR3 protein: CASSLAGDNSPLHF
clone size: .; V gene: TRBV7-9; D gene: TRBD1; J gene: TRBJ1-4; CDR3 length: 15; CDR3 DNA: TGTGCCAGCAGCCCGACAGGGGGCCGGGTTGAAAAACTGTTTTTT; CDR3 protein: CASSPTGGRVEKLFF
clone size: .; V gene: TRBV19; D gene: .; J gene: TRBJ2-2; CDR3 length: 13; CDR3 DNA: TGTGCCAGTCTCGGGGAGGACACCGGGGAGCTGTTTTTT; CDR3 protein: CASLGEDTGELFF
clone size: .; V gene: TRBV5-1; D gene: TRBD1; J gene: TRBJ2-5; CDR3 length: 15; CDR3 DNA: TGCGCCAGCAGCTTAACCAGACAGGGCCAAGAGACCCAGTACTTC; CDR3 protein: CASSLTRQGQETQYF
clone size: few; V gene: TRBV19; D gene: .; J gene: TRBJ2-5; CDR3 length: 11; CDR3 DNA: TGTGCCAGTAGTGTCCAAGAGACCCAGTACTTC; CDR3 protein: CASSVQETQYF
clone size: .; V gene: TRBV30; D gene: TRBD1; J gene: TRBJ2-7; CDR3 length: 13; CDR3 DNA: TGTGCCTGGAGGAACAGGGGGACCTACGAGCAGTACTTC; CDR3 protein: CAWRNRGTYEQYF
clone size: .; V gene: TRBV27; D gene: .; J gene: TRBJ1-1; CDR3 length: 12; CDR3 DNA: TGTGCCAGCAGTTTCGGGGGGGTTGAAGCTTTCTTT; CDR3 protein: CASSFGGVEAFF
clone size: few; V gene: TRBV27; D gene: TRBD1; J gene: TRBJ1-5; CDR3 length: 14; CDR3 DNA: TGTGCCAGCAGCCACAGGGGAAGCAATCAGCCCCAGCATTTT; CDR3 protein: CASSHRGSNQPQHF
clone size: .; V gene: TRBV28; D gene: TRBD1; J gene: TRBJ1-1; CDR3 length: 17; CDR3 DNA: TGTGCCAGCACCCTCGGGAGACAGGGGCGTTGGAACACTGAAGCTTTCTTT; CDR3 protein: CASTLGRQGRWNTEAFF
clone size: .; V gene: TRBV4-1; D gene: .; J gene: TRBJ1-1; CDR3 length: 15; CDR3 DNA: TGCGCCAGCAGCCAAGTTCAGAGCATGACCCGTGAAGCTTTCTTT; CDR3 protein: CASSQVQSMTREAFF
clone size: .; V gene: TRBV30; D gene: .; J gene: TRBJ2-7; CDR3 length: 13; CDR3 DNA: TGTGCCTGGTCCCGTAACCCCTCCTACGAGCAGTACTTC; CDR3 protein: CAWSRNPSYEQYF
clone size: many; V gene: TRBV6-4; D gene: .; J gene: TRBJ2-2; CDR3 length: 13; CDR3 DNA: TGTGCCAGCAGTGAGGGGGCCACCGGGGAGCTGTTTTTT; CDR3 protein: CASSEGATGELFF
clone size: .; V gene: TRBV6-5; D gene: .; J gene: TRBJ2-7; CDR3 length: 14; CDR3 DNA: TGTGCCAGCAATCGCGGGATTGGGAAGGCCGAGCAGTACTTC; CDR3 protein: CASNRGIGKAEQYF
clone size: .; V gene: TRBV7-3; D gene: .; J gene: TRBJ2-1; CDR3 length: 14; CDR3 DNA: TGTGCCAGCAGCCCCGGAGGGTCCTACAATGAGCAGTTCTTC; CDR3 protein: CASSPGGSYNEQFF
clone size: .; V gene: TRBV5-4; D gene: TRBD1; J gene: TRBJ2-7; CDR3 length: 14; CDR3 DNA: TGTGCCAGCAGCTTGGAGACAGGGGCCGACGAGCAGTACTTC; CDR3 protein: CASSLETGADEQYF
clone size: .; V gene: TRBV25-1; D gene: .; J gene: TRBJ2-7; CDR3 length: 13; CDR3 DNA: TGTGCCAGCAGTGAATGGGGGGTCTACGAGCAGTACTTC; CDR3 protein: CASSEWGVYEQYF
clone size: .; V gene: TRBV4-3; D gene: .; J gene: TRBJ2-2; CDR3 length: 15; CDR3 DNA: TGCGCCAGCAGCCAAGTCGCCAGGAACACCGGGGAGCTGTTTTTT; CDR3 protein: CASSQVARNTGELFF
clone size: once; V gene: TRBV6-5; D gene: .; J gene: TRBJ1-2; CDR3 length: 14; CDR3 DNA: TGTGCCAGCAGTTACGCGAGCCAATCCTATGGCTACACCTTC; CDR3 protein: CASSYASQSYGYTF
clone size: once; V gene: TRBV28; D gene: TRBD1; J gene: TRBJ1-2; CDR3 length: 13; CDR3 DNA: TGTGCCAGCAGATTACCAGGGGGCTATGGCTACACCTTC; CDR3 protein: CASRLPGGYGYTF
clone size: .; V gene: TRBV4-1; D gene: .; J gene: TRBJ1-5; CDR3 length: 15; CDR3 DNA: TGCGCCAGCAGCCAAGATGACGGGGGGAATCAGCCCCAGCATTTT; CDR3 protein: CASSQDDGGNQPQHF
clone size: few; V gene: TRBV30; D gene: .; J gene: TRBJ1-1; CDR3 length: 12; CDR3 DNA: TGTGCCACGTCGGGCTGGGGAACTGAAGCTTTCTTT; CDR3 protein: CATSGWGTEAFF
clone size: .; V gene: TRBV12-5; D gene: .; J gene: TRBJ2-1; CDR3 length: 13; CDR3 DNA: TGTGCTAGTGGTTTAGATGGGAGGCGGGAGCAGTTCTTC; CDR3 protein: CASGLDGRREQFF
clone size: .; V gene: TRBV29-1; D gene: .; J gene: TRBJ2-7; CDR3 length: 15; CDR3 DNA: TGCAGCGTTGAGAAACAAGGGGTTAACTCCTACGAGCAGTACTTC; CDR3 protein: CSVEKQGVNSYEQYF
clone size: .; V gene: TRBV13; D gene: TRBD1; J gene: TRBJ1-2; CDR3 length: 12; CDR3 DNA: TGTGCCAGCAGCTCGACAGGGTATGGCTACACCTTC; CDR3 protein: CASSSTGYGYTF
clone size: .; V gene: TRBV6-4; D gene: .; J gene: TRBJ1-5; CDR3 length: 15; CDR3 DNA: TGTGCCAGCAGTGTCCACGCCTATAGCAATCAGCCCCAGCATTTT; CDR3 protein: CASSVHAYSNQPQHF
clone size: .; V gene: TRBV4-2; D gene: .; J gene: TRBJ2-2; CDR3 length: 16; CDR3 DNA: TGTGCCAGCAGCCAAGAGTGGGGGGCGAACACCGGGGAGCTGTTTTTT; CDR3 protein: CASSQEWGANTGELFF
clone size: .; V gene: TRBV27; D gene: .; J gene: TRBJ2-3; CDR3 length: 15; CDR3 DNA: TGTGCCAGCACCTCGCTGGATACCAACACAGATACGCAGTATTTT; CDR3 protein: CASTSLDTNTDTQYF
clone size: .; V gene: TRBV30; D gene: .; J gene: TRBJ1-5; CDR3 length: 15; CDR3 DNA: TGTGCCTGGAGAGCCTCGGGGGTAAGCAATCAGCCCCAGCATTTT; CDR3 protein: CAWRASGVSNQPQHF
clone size: .; V gene: TRBV6-1; D gene: TRBD2; J gene: TRBJ2-7; CDR3 length: 14; CDR3 DNA: TGTGCCAGCAGTGAACCGGGAGGGAATTACGAGCAGTACTTC; CDR3 protein: CASSEPGGNYEQYF
clone size: .; V gene: TRBV7-2; D gene: .; J gene: TRBJ2-3; CDR3 length: 18; CDR3 DNA: TGTGCCAGCAGTCCTAGGTCAACTACTACCGGGGGCACAGATACGCAGTATTTT; CDR3 protein: CASSPRSTTTGGTDTQYF
clone size: .; V gene: TRBV16; D gene: .; J gene: TRBJ1-6; CDR3 length: 15; CDR3 DNA: TGTGCCAGCAGCCAGGGATCCGCGGCTAATTCACCCCTCCACTTT; CDR3 protein: CASSQGSAANSPLHF
clone size: .; V gene: TRBV19; D gene: TRBD1; J gene: TRBJ2-5; CDR3 length: 14; CDR3 DNA: TGTGCCAGTAGTATGGGGGACAGGGTGGAGACCCAGTACTTC; CDR3 protein: CASSMGDRVETQYF
clone size: .; V gene: TRBV5-5; D gene: .; J gene: TRBJ2-1; CDR3 length: 13; CDR3 DNA: TGTGCCAGCAGCTTGGTCCTGCGGGACAAGCAGTTCTTC; CDR3 protein: CASSLVLRDKQFF
clone size: .; V gene: TRBV19; D gene: .; J gene: TRBJ1-6; CDR3 length: 14; CDR3 DNA: TGTGCCAGTAGTATTTTACCGGCTAATTCACCCCTCCACTTT; CDR3 protein: CASSILPANSPLHF
clone size: .; V gene: TRBV5-1; D gene: TRBD2; J gene: TRBJ2-3; CDR3 length: 15; CDR3 DNA: TGCGCCAGCAGCTTGACCAGCGGGAGTTCGGATACGCAGTATTTT; CDR3 protein: CASSLTSGSSDTQYF
clone size: .; V gene: TRBV2; D gene: .; J gene: TRBJ1-5; CDR3 length: 15; CDR3 DNA: TGTGCCAGCAGGAAAGGGGTTTGGGGCAATCAGCCCCAGCATTTT; CDR3 protein: CASRKGVWGNQPQHF
clone size: .; V gene: TRBV2; D gene: .; J gene: TRBJ2-3; CDR3 length: 11; CDR3 DNA: TGTGCCACCCCTGGCACAGATACGCAGTATTTT; CDR3 protein: CATPGTDTQYF
clone size: .; V gene: TRBV12-5; D gene: .; J gene: TRBJ2-3; CDR3 length: 12; CDR3 DNA: TGTGCTAGTGGTTATGGCGATAATACGCAGTATTTT; CDR3 protein: CASGYGDNTQYF
clone size: .; V gene: TRBV9; D gene: .; J gene: TRBJ2-7; CDR3 length: 15; CDR3 DNA: TGTGCCAGCAGCGTAGTGGGCACAGGCACCTACGAGCAGTACTTC; CDR3 protein: CASSVVGTGTYEQYF